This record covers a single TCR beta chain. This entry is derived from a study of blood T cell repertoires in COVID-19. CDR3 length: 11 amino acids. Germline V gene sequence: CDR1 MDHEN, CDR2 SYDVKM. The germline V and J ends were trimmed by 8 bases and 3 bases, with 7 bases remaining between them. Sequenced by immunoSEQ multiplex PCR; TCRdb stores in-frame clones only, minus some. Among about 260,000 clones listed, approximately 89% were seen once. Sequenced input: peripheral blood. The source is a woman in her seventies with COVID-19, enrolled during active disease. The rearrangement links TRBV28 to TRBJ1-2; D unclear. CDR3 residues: CASGDYYGYTF. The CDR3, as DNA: TGTGCCAGCGGAGACTACTATGGCTACACCTTC.